This T cell receptor beta chain was identified in a study of shared clonotypes between healthy human individuals. Authors' processing steps: Junction-only sequences produced by ImmunoSEQ had no quality scores, so filtering differed. TCRdb's table, derived via immunoSEQ multiplex PCR, lists solely in-frame clones and lacks some. Clone size and the V and J calls come from that table; the DNA yielded D and trimming. Here the sample spans some 2.1 million clones, around 95% being singletons. Terminally differentiated effector memory CD45RA+ cells were excluded from the naive CD8 cells, which were CD45RO-negative and positively selected for CCR7. Study-wide results and caveats: Naive subsets generally had larger estimated richness than memory subsets.

With regard to this clone: Its matching antigen is unknown.

CDR1 ENHRY and CDR2 SYGVKD come from the germline V gene. V dropped 6 bases and J dropped 5 bases, with 13 bases sitting between them. The CDR3 totals 13 residues. The sample taken for sequencing was naive CD8+ T cells from PBMCs. This receptor was obtained from a man aged 18 to 29 in good health. Some clones in this sample may be carry-over from other donors' samples. This chain links TRBV10-3 with TRBJ1-1; D perhaps matches TRBD1 (6 bases). CDR3 protein: CAIREGVGTEAFF. The CDR3 DNA is TGTGCCATCAGGGAGGGGGTAGGGACTGAAGCTTTCTTT.